This T cell receptor (beta chain) was identified during a study of blood T cell repertoires in COVID-19. Study-level information: Samples taken during acute and convalescent COVID-19 were collected in the United States, Italy and Spain.

This CDR3 is 15 amino acids long. Deletions cut 0 bases from V and 4 bases from J, with 10 bases between. Looked up from germline, CDR1 is SGHRS and CDR2 is YFSETQ. During active infection, Seattle patients enrolled and were then monitored through disease. TCRdb's table, derived via immunoSEQ multiplex PCR, lists solely in-frame clones and lacks some. The sample contains about 150,000 clones, approximately 80% of which appear only once. This sequence joins TRBV5-1 and TRBJ2-2, with D hard to call. The sequence was obtained from a woman aged 55 to 70 with COVID-19, enrolled during active disease. Input material: peripheral blood. The CDR3 DNA is TGCGCCAGCAGCTTGGATCCCTCGGGCACCGGGGAGCTGTTTTTT. Translated: CASSLDPSGTGELFF.